These 27 T cell receptor beta chains were sequenced from one sample in a study of spatial heterogeneity in lung cancer. One entry per CDR3 protein results from TCRdb running MiXCR on the 5' RACE reads. The table has around 110,000 distinct CDR3 sequences, 12% seen once. Time point reported: blood at routine non-recurrence follow-up after resection. Unsorted tumor, nontumor lung tissue or cryopreserved PBMC supplied the whole RNA. Material: PBMCs, obtained at follow-up. The origin of the receptors is a male donor with early-stage non-small cell lung cancer.

This clonotype was counted ten times or more. The chain is built from TRBV7-9 and TRBJ2-1, with 7 bases identical to TRBD1. CDR1 and CDR2 (germline): SEHNR, FQNEAQ (reference sequence). With V trimmed by 5 bases and J by 7 bases, 14 bases remained unmatched. The CDR3 length is 16 residues. CDR3 loop: CASSPTFRQGSNEQFF. Here the CDR3 DNA reads TGTGCCAGCAGCCCTACTTTTAGACAGGGATCGAATGAGCAGTTCTTC.

The gene calls are TRBV12-3 or TRBV12-4 and TRBJ2-7; weak D call: TRBD1 (6 bases). The germline V and J ends were trimmed by 6 bases and 6 bases, with 18 bases remaining between them. This CDR3 contains 14 residues. This CDR3 is CASSQTGPPGEQYF. The CDR3 bases are TGTGCCAGCAGCCAGACAGGACCCCCAGGCGAGCAGTACTTC.

The table lists this clonotype with a few counts. The chain carries TRBV12-3 or TRBV12-4 and TRBJ1-1, with 7 bases matching TRBD1. Trimming took 7 bases from V and 0 from J; bases not matched to a gene: 8. This CDR3 contains 15 residues. The CDR3 region has the DNA TGTGCCAGCACCACGACAGGGACGATGAACACTGAAGCTTTCTTT. Encoded protein: CASTTTGTMNTEAFF.

Many counts were recorded for this clonotype. The chain employs TRBV27 and TRBJ1-5; 11 nucleotides align to TRBD1. CDR1 is MNHEY and CDR2 is SMNVEV in the germline V gene (reference sequence). V gave up 5 bases and J gave up 6 bases; unmatched junction bases: 3. The CDR3 runs to 14 residues. As DNA, the CDR3 is TGTGCCAGCAGTCAGGGACAGGGGGTTCAGCCCCAGCATTTT. Its protein product is CASSQGQGVQPQHF.

This clonotype was seen repeatedly, ten times or more. The chain has TRBV20-1 and TRBJ2-6; no clear D gene. Trimming took off 0 bases at V and 8 bases at J, with 11 bases between the two ends. Germline values: CDR1 DFQATT, CDR2 SNEGSKA (reference sequence). The CDR3 runs 14 residues. In DNA, the CDR3 is TGCAGTGCTAGAGATCGCGGCAATTCCAACGTCCTGACTTTC. Translated: CSARDRGNSNVLTF.

CDR3 protein: CASSKQGLSGGYTF. The CDR3 nucleotides are TGTGCCAGCAGTAAACAGGGGTTGTCGGGCGGCTACACCTTC. This sequence joins TRBV6-5 and TRBJ1-2; 7 bases agree with TRBD1. This CDR3 has 14 residues. V was clipped by 5 bases and J by 8 bases; unmatched bases: 11. The V gene's germline CDR1 is MNHEY and CDR2 SVGAGI.

There are a few counts of this clonotype. The chain employs TRBV30 and TRBJ2-1; 7 bases match TRBD1. V dropped 2 bases and J dropped 3; count of bases not matched to a gene: 4. Germline V lookup: CDR1 GTSNPN, CDR2 SVGIG (reference sequence). This CDR3 region has 14 residues. CDR3 loop: CAWSKGQYYNEQFF. CDR3 nucleotides: TGTGCCTGGAGTAAGGGACAGTACTACAATGAGCAGTTCTTC.

The chain couples TRBV12-3 or TRBV12-4 to TRBJ1-5; D perhaps matches TRBD1 (6 bases). CDR3 length equals 15 residues. V lost 6 bases, J lost 4 bases, and 16 bases lay in between. As DNA, the CDR3 is TGTGCCAGCAGAAGGTCGTGGGACATAAATCAGCCCCAGCATTTT. Its translation: CASRRSWDINQPQHF.

The chain employs TRBV20-1 and TRBJ2-3, with 13 positions matching TRBD2. Germline CDR1 and CDR2: DFQATT and SNEGSKA (reference sequence). J lost 3 bases, V lost 1 base, and 1 base had no gene match. The CDR3 is made up of 15 amino acids. CDR3 residues: CSARGGLAGTDTQYF. CDR3 coding DNA: TGCAGTGCTAGAGGGGGACTAGCGGGAACAGATACGCAGTATTTT.

V gene TRBV6-2 or TRBV6-3 combines with J gene TRBJ2-2; no clear D gene. The CDR3 consists of 16 residues. V lost 2 bases and J lost 0, with 10 bases in between. CDR1 and CDR2 from the germline V gene are MNHEY and SVGEGT. CDR3 nucleotide sequence: TGTGCCAGCAGTTACGCCCGAGGAGCGAACACCGGGGAGCTGTTTTTT. Its protein is CASSYARGANTGELFF.

This clonotype was recorded a few times. The chain is built from TRBV11-3 and TRBJ1-6; no clear D gene. With 0 bases removed from V and 7 bases from J, the gap between germline ends came to 13 bases. The germline V gene has CDR1 SGHNT and CDR2 YENEEA. This CDR3 spans 16 amino acids. In nucleotides, the CDR3 is TGTGCCAGCAGCTTAGATCCCGCAGGTCCCAATTCACCCCTCCACTTT. Its translation: CASSLDPAGPNSPLHF.

This chain uses TRBV2 with TRBJ1-5; TRBD1 might be the D (6 bases). Trimming pared 5 bases from V and 10 bases from J, leaving 18 bases between. The CDR3 sequence is 14 residues long. Looked up from germline, CDR1 is SNHLY and CDR2 is FYNNEI. The CDR3 region has the DNA TGTGCCAGCAGTTTCAGACAGGTCCTGCGTCCCCAGCATTTT. Its protein product is CASSFRQVLRPQHF.

The table lists this clonotype with a few counts. V is TRBV9 and J is TRBJ2-2; 7 bases are a match to TRBD2. Germline CDR1 reads SGDLS; CDR2 reads YYNGEE. The CDR3 has 13 amino acids. The CDR3: CASGTIGGGELFF. DNA of the CDR3: TGTGCAAGCGGGACGATTGGCGGTGGAGAGCTGTTTTTT.

This clonotype was seen a few times. V is TRBV6-5 and J is TRBJ2-1, with 7 bases aligning to TRBD1. In germline, CDR1 is MNHEY, CDR2 SVGAGI. The CDR3 consists of 14 residues. V trimming: 4 bases; J trimming: 5 bases; junction bases outside the gene matches: 5. The chain's CDR3 is CASSSGQRNNEQFF. CDR3 nucleotides: TGTGCCAGCAGTTCGGGACAGAGAAACAATGAGCAGTTCTTC.

This clonotype was counted between two and nine times. The chain employs TRBV5-1 and TRBJ2-1, with D tentatively TRBD1 (5 bases). There are 15 residues in the CDR3. V was trimmed by 0 bases and J by 7 bases, leaving 14 bases between them. Germline V lookup: CDR1 SGHRS, CDR2 YFSETQ. The CDR3 loop is CASSLGGQGLNEQFF. CDR3 DNA sequence: TGCGCCAGCAGCTTGGGTGGGCAGGGTCTAAATGAGCAGTTCTTC.

CDR3: CASSQAGQFSYEQYF. CDR3 DNA: TGTGCCAGCAGCCAAGCGGGACAGTTCTCCTACGAGCAGTACTTC. V gene TRBV14 combines with J gene TRBJ2-7; 7 bases map to TRBD1. The CDR3 loop spans 15 amino acids. Trimming at V came to 1 base and at J to 0 bases, leaving 3 bases not matched to a gene. In germline, CDR1 is SGHDN, CDR2 FVKESK.

V gene TRBV7-4 combines with J gene TRBJ2-5, with D maybe TRBD2 (6 bases). The V gene lost 2 bases and the J gene lost 10 bases, with 14 bases spanning the gap. The length of the CDR3 is 13 residues. Germline V CDR1 and CDR2: SGHVT, SQSDAQ. The CDR3 is CASSLTEGASQYF. The CDR3 DNA sequence: TGTGCCAGCAGCTTAACGGAGGGAGCCAGCCAGTACTTC.

The J gene is TRBJ1-6, the V gene TRBV6-5; weak D call: TRBD1 (5 bases). Trimming removed 6 bases at V and 4 bases at J, with 16 bases between. Germline V gene sequence: CDR1 MNHEY, CDR2 SVGAGI. The CDR3 runs 16 residues. CDR3: CASRAGLTYYNSPLHF. The CDR3, as DNA: TGTGCCAGCAGGGCGGGACTGACTTATTATAATTCACCCCTCCACTTT.

This chain links TRBV7-6 with TRBJ2-4; 10 bases map to TRBD1. This CDR3 is built from 14 residues. Trimming cost V 3 bases and J 5 bases; bases outside gene matches: 1. Germline V gives CDR1 SGHVS, CDR2 FNYEAQ. Written as DNA, the CDR3 is TGTGCCAGCAGCTTGGGACAGGGGCAAAACATTCAGTACTTC. This codes for CASSLGQGQNIQYF.

J is TRBJ2-2 and V is TRBV7-2; D possibly corresponds to TRBD2 (5 bases). Trimming took 5 bases from V and 0 from J, leaving 13 bases between them. This CDR3 spans 16 amino acids. CDR1 is SGHTA and CDR2 is FQGNSA in the germline V gene. In DNA form, the CDR3 reads TGTGCCAGCAGCCTGAATAGCGTCGCGAACACCGGGGAGCTGTTTTTT. Its protein is CASSLNSVANTGELFF.

The table lists this clonotype with many counts. The CDR3 is CASSQGGRTEAFF. In nucleotides, the CDR3 is TGTGCCAGCTCGCAAGGAGGGAGGACTGAAGCTTTCTTT. The chain couples TRBV18 to TRBJ1-1; no clear D gene. V was trimmed by 6 bases and J by 5 bases, leaving 13 bases between them. The CDR3 has 13 residues. CDR1 is KGHSH and CDR2 is LQKENI in the germline V gene. Drawing the rest from reference TRBV18 and TRBJ1-1, the complete variable domain is NAGVMQNPRHLVRRRGQEARLRCSPMKGHSHVYWYRQLPEEGLKFMVYLQKENIIDESGMPKERFSAEFPKEGPSILRIQQVVRGDSAAYFCASSQGGRTEAFFGQGTRLTVV.

The chain couples TRBV28 to TRBJ1-5; tentative D call: TRBD1 (6 bases). The CDR3 sequence is 16 residues long. Per germline, CDR1 MDHEN and CDR2 SYDVKM. Trimming left V 11 bases short and J 6 bases short, with 26 bases between. DNA of the CDR3: TGTGCCGGTAAAAGAGGGGGGACCGCTTCATCTCAGCCCCAGCATTTT. This codes for CAGKRGGTASSQPQHF.

The gene calls are TRBV3-1 and TRBJ2-5; 7 bases are shared with TRBD2. After removal of 6 bases from V and 4 bases from J, the junction contained 8 bases not matched to a gene. Germline loops: CDR1 LGHDT, CDR2 YNNKEL (reference sequence). The CDR3 contains 14 residues. The CDR3 DNA follows: TGTGCCAGCAGTGACACGGGAGGTAGAGAGACCCAGTACTTC. Its protein is CASSDTGGRETQYF.

This clonotype was seen a handful of times. The chain carries TRBV20-1 and TRBJ1-2, with TRBD1 matching 8 bases. After removal of 3 bases from V and 4 bases from J, the junction contained 4 bases not matched to a gene. Germline CDR1 is DFQATT and CDR2 is SNEGSKA (reference sequence). The CDR3 runs to 13 residues. CDR3 residues: CSARDRVVYGYTF. The DNA for the CDR3 is TGCAGTGCTAGGGACAGGGTCGTCTATGGCTACACCTTC.

In this sample, this clonotype turned up many times. The rearrangement uses TRBV5-4 and TRBJ1-1; D might be TRBD1 (6 bases). The CDR3 runs to 16 residues. The V end lost 1 base, the J end lost 4 bases, and 17 bases lay between the germline ends. CDR1 and CDR2 from the germline V gene are SGHNT and YYREEE (reference sequence). The CDR3 coding sequence is TGTGCCAGCAGCTTGATCGGCAGGGGAGTAGGCACTGAAGCTTTCTTT. It yields the protein CASSLIGRGVGTEAFF.

This CDR3 is CSVSDRYEQYF. The CDR3 DNA reads as TGCAGCGTTTCGGACAGGTACGAGCAGTACTTC. The chain uses TRBV29-1 and TRBJ2-7; TRBD1 agrees at 7 bases. CDR1 SQVTM and CDR2 ANQGSEA come from the germline V gene. CDR3 length: 11 residues. V was clipped by 5 bases and J by 4 bases; unmatched bases: 2.

This clonotype was seen many times. The CDR3 reads CASSLGQSYGYTF. CDR3 nucleotide sequence: TGCGCCAGCAGCTTAGGCCAAAGCTATGGCTACACCTTC. This sequence joins TRBV5-1 and TRBJ1-2; D remains ambiguous. The CDR3 covers 13 residues. The germline V gene encodes CDR1 SGHRS and CDR2 YFSETQ. The germline V and J ends were trimmed by 2 bases and 4 bases, with 9 bases remaining between them.